A selection of T cell receptor beta chains follows, all from one sample in a study of shared clonotypes between healthy human individuals. Here immunoSEQ multiplex PCR was the method, and the copy in TCRdb shows in-frame clones only, minus some. The data show roughly 2.2 million clones, with roughly 93% seen just once and 0.39% held by the top ten. The sequenced material came from naive CD4+ T cells from PBMCs. The receptors were gathered from a man in his late teens or twenties in good health. Some clones in this sample may be carry-over from other donors' samples. CDR3s include the opening cysteine and the closing phenylalanine or tryptophan. The D gene is left open where the match is weak. The size entry is marked missing in some rows and otherwise reads once, few, many or a size class.

D gene	J gene	clone size	V gene	CDR3 DNA	CDR3 protein
NA	TRBJ2-2	NA	TRBV11-3	TGTGCCAGCAGCCCCCGAGGGGGAGGGGAGCTGTTTTTT	CASSPRGGGELFF
NA	TRBJ2-3	NA	TRBV5-8	TGTGCCAGCAGCCCCCTCACCACGCAGTATTTT	CASSPLTTQYF
NA	TRBJ1-5	NA	TRBV6-1	TGTGCCAGCAGTGATCGCAGAAATGTCAATCAGCCCCAGCATTTT	CASSDRRNVNQPQHF
NA	TRBJ1-2	NA	TRBV28	TGTGCCAGCAGAAGCGATCAGGGTAGGGGCTATGGCTACACCTTC	CASRSDQGRGYGYTF
NA	TRBJ2-5	NA	TRBV9	TGTGCCAGCAGCGGCGGAACGACCCGGGGGGAGACCCAGTACTTC	CASSGGTTRGETQYF
TRBD1	TRBJ2-1	NA	TRBV28	TGTGCCAGCAGAACCGGGACAGTCTCCTACAATGAGCAGTTCTTC	CASRTGTVSYNEQFF
NA	TRBJ2-1	NA	TRBV18	TGTGCCAGCTCACAGGGGGTAACAAATGAGCAGTTCTTC	CASSQGVTNEQFF
TRBD1	TRBJ2-1	NA	TRBV29-1	TGCAGCGTTTTTACTGGACAGGGAACGCATGAGCAGTTCTTC	CSVFTGQGTHEQFF
NA	TRBJ2-7	NA	TRBV4-1	TGCGCCAGCAGCCAAGGACCAGGGTCTAACGAGCAGTACTTC	CASSQGPGSNEQYF
NA	TRBJ2-1	NA	TRBV5-6	TGTGCCAGCAGCTTGGAAAGGGCCCACAATGAGCAGTTCTTC	CASSLERAHNEQFF
NA	TRBJ2-7	NA	TRBV30	TGTGCCTGGAGGGACCCCGGTCTAGGTAAGTACGAGCAGTACTTC	CAWRDPGLGKYEQYF
TRBD1	TRBJ1-1	NA	TRBV15	TGTGCCACCATGGGACAGGGTGCAACTGAAGCTTTCTTT	CATMGQGATEAFF
NA	TRBJ2-3	NA	TRBV9	TGTGCCAGCAGCCCAGACTCGTTTGCAACGCAGTATTTT	CASSPDSFATQYF
NA	TRBJ1-1	NA	TRBV6-6	TGTGCCAGCAGTTACTATTTGAACACTGAAGCTTTCTTT	CASSYYLNTEAFF
TRBD1	TRBJ2-3	NA	TRBV29-1	TGCAGCGTTCGACAGGGCTTCACAGATACGCAGTATTTT	CSVRQGFTDTQYF
TRBD1	TRBJ1-5	NA	TRBV28	TGTGCCAGCGAAGACAGGGGAGGTCAGCCCCAGCATTTT	CASEDRGGQPQHF
TRBD1	TRBJ2-1	NA	TRBV27	TGTGCCACCGGGGGACAGGCCAGGGGGGAGCAGTTCTTC	CATGGQARGEQFF
NA	TRBJ1-1	few	TRBV6-6	TGTGCCAGCAGTCCCATCGGCACTGAAGCTTTCTTT	CASSPIGTEAFF
TRBD1	TRBJ2-7	NA	TRBV6-5	TGTGCCAGCAGTTTTCGGACAGGGGAGCAGTACTTC	CASSFRTGEQYF
TRBD1	TRBJ1-3	NA	TRBV9	TGTGCCAGCAGCCCTGTTTGGGGGACAGAACGGAACACCATATATTTT	CASSPVWGTERNTIYF
TRBD1	TRBJ2-7	NA	TRBV5-1	TGCGCCAGCAGCTTGCAGGGGGAATACGAGCAGTACTTC	CASSLQGEYEQYF
TRBD2	TRBJ2-1	once	TRBV15	TGTGCCACCAGCAGAGATCGGTCTAGCGGGAGGGCGTACAATGAGAAGTTCTTC	CATSRDRSSGRAYNEKFF
NA	TRBJ2-3	NA	TRBV7-3	TGTGCCAGCAGCTTAAGGAGCGGTGCAGATACGCAGTATTTT	CASSLRSGADTQYF
NA	TRBJ2-5	NA	TRBV15	TGTGCCACCAGCTCCCGGAAGGGATCAGAGACCCAGTACTTC	CATSSRKGSETQYF
TRBD1	TRBJ2-7	NA	TRBV28	TGTGCCAGCAGTGACAGGGGAAGAAAAGAGCAGTACTTC	CASSDRGRKEQYF
NA	TRBJ2-2	NA	TRBV7-7	TGTGCCAGCAGCTTGTCTGTGAACACCGGGGAGCTGTTTTTT	CASSLSVNTGELFF
NA	TRBJ2-5	once	TRBV5-4	TGTGCCAGCAGCTTACAGGTCGTCTCTGAGGAGACCCAGTACTTC	CASSLQVVSEETQYF
NA	TRBJ1-1	NA	TRBV10-1	TGCGCCAGCAGTACGTCTCGGGGAGCTTTCTTT	CASSTSRGAFF
TRBD2	TRBJ2-5	once	TRBV28	TGTGCCAGCAGTGGTGGCGGGAGTGCCCAAGAGACCCAGTACTTC	CASSGGGSAQETQYF
NA	TRBJ1-1	NA	TRBV7-3	TGTGCCAGCAGCTTAGGGCGAACTGAAGCTTTCTTT	CASSLGRTEAFF
TRBD2	TRBJ2-1	NA	TRBV11-2	TGTGCCAGCAGCTCCCTGGGACTAGCGGCTAGCTCCTACAATGAGCAGTTCTTC	CASSSLGLAASSYNEQFF
NA	TRBJ1-3	once	TRBV30	TGTGCCTGGAGTGTACGGCGGAGCTCTGGAAACACCATATATTTT	CAWSVRRSSGNTIYF
TRBD2	TRBJ2-1	NA	TRBV4-2	TGTGCCAGCAGCCAAGATTTTTTGAGCGGGAGTGCCGATGAGCAGTTCTTC	CASSQDFLSGSADEQFF
NA	TRBJ2-7	NA	TRBV7-3	TGTGCCAGCAGCTTAGGGCCCACTACGGACTACGAGCAGTACTTC	CASSLGPTTDYEQYF
NA	TRBJ2-3	NA	TRBV5-1	TGCGCCAGCAGCTCCTCTCGGGCGGGCGGGGCAGATACGCAGTATTTT	CASSSSRAGGADTQYF
TRBD1	TRBJ1-1	NA	TRBV5-1	TGCGCCAGCAGCCAACGGGACAGCCACAACACTGAAGCTTTCTTT	CASSQRDSHNTEAFF
NA	TRBJ1-4	NA	TRBV9	TGTGCCAGCAGCGTAGGGGGTTCAGCGAATGAAAAACTGTTTTTT	CASSVGGSANEKLFF
NA	TRBJ2-7	NA	TRBV27	TGTGCCAGCAGTTTCAGAAGGGGGTATATATACGAGCAGTACTTC	CASSFRRGYIYEQYF
NA	TRBJ2-7	NA	TRBV7-8	TGTGCCAGCAGCCCCCCCTGGATAGAGGGGGGCTACGAGCAGTACTTC	CASSPPWIEGGYEQYF
NA	TRBJ1-1	NA	TRBV6-1	TGTGCCAGCAGTGAAAGGGCAGGGGCGCAGGTGGACACTGAAGCTTTCTTT	CASSERAGAQVDTEAFF
TRBD2	TRBJ2-7	NA	TRBV2	TGTGCCACCCGGGGGCTAGCGGGAGAAAGGCAGTACTTC	CATRGLAGERQYF
TRBD1	TRBJ1-1	NA	TRBV28	TGTGCCAGCAGCTTAGCGGACAGGCAGAACACTGAAGCTTTCTTT	CASSLADRQNTEAFF
TRBD1	TRBJ2-1	NA	TRBV5-1	TGCGCCAGCAGCTTGGTCCCAGGGGGTGAGCAGTTCTTC	CASSLVPGGEQFF
NA	TRBJ2-5	NA	TRBV9	TGTGCCAGCAGCTTCGGGACCGACCAAGAGACCCAGTACTTC	CASSFGTDQETQYF
NA	TRBJ2-7	NA	TRBV19	TGTGCCAGTAGTCGACGCCGGGAGTCTACCCAGGGCCGCCGTCCATACGAGCAGTACTTC	CASSRRRESTQGRRPYEQYF
TRBD1	TRBJ1-3	NA	TRBV7-8	TGTGCCAGCAGCTTATGGATGGGGACAGCCAGCTCTGGAAACACCATATATTTT	CASSLWMGTASSGNTIYF
NA	TRBJ2-2	NA	TRBV7-2	TGTGCCAGCAGCTCCCCTTTTGAGGGCTACCAAATCACCGGGGAGCTGTTTTTT	CASSSPFEGYQITGELFF
NA	TRBJ2-3	NA	TRBV7-3	TGTGCCAGCAGCTTAGATCGGCAGAGGGGGGCAGATACGCAGTATTTT	CASSLDRQRGADTQYF
NA	TRBJ2-2	NA	TRBV4-2	TGTGCCAGCAGGGGGGGATCACAGGGGATTTTCACCGGGGAGCTGTTTTTT	CASRGGSQGIFTGELFF
NA	TRBJ2-3	NA	TRBV7-2	TGTGCCAGCAGCTGGGGACTCGAGTTGGATACGCAGTATTTT	CASSWGLELDTQYF
NA	TRBJ2-7	NA	TRBV21-1	TGTGCCAGCAGCAAATTAACCTACGAGCAGTACTTC	CASSKLTYEQYF
TRBD1	TRBJ2-7	NA	TRBV28	TGTGCCAGCAGGGACAGGGGGCCCTACGAGCAGTACTTC	CASRDRGPYEQYF